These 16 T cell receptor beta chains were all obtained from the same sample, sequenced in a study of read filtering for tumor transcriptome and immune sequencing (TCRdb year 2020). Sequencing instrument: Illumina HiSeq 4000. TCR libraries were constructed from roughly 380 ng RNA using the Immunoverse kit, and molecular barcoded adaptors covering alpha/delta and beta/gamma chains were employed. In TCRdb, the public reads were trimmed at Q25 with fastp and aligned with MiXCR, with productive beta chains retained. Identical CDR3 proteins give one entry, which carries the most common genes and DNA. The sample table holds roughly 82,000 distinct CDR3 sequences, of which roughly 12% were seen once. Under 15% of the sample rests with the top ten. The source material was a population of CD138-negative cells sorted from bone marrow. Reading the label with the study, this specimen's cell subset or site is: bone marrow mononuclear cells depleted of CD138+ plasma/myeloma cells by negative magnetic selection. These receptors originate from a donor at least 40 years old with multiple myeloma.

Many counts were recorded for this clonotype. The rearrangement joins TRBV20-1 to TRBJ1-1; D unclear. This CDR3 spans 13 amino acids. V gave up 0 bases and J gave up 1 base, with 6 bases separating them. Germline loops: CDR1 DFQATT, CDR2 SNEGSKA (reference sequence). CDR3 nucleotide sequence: TGCAGTGCTAGAGAGCCAAAGAACACTGAAGCTTTCTTT. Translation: CSAREPKNTEAFF.

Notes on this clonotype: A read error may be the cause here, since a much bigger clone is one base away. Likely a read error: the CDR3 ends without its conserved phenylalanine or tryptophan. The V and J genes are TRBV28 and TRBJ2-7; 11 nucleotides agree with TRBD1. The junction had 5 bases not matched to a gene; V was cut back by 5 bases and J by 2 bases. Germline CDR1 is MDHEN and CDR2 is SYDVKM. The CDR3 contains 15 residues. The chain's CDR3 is CASSAPGQGAYEQYL. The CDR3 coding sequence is TGTGCCAGCAGTGCGCCGGGACAGGGGGCCTACGAGCAGTACCTC.

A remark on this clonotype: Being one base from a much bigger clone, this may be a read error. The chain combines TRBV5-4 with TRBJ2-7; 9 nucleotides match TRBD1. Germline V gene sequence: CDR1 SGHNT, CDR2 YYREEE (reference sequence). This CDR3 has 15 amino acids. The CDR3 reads CASSPGTGLSYERYF. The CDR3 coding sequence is TGTGCCAGCAGCCCCGGGACAGGGCTCTCCTACGAGCGGTACTTC.

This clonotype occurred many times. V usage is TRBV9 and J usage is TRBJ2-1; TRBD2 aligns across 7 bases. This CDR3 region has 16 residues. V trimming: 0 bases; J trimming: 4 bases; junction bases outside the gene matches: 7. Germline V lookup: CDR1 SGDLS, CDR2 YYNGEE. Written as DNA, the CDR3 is TGTGCCAGCAGCGTAGGTGCGGGAGACGGGTACAATGAGCAGTTCTTC. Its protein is CASSVGAGDGYNEQFF. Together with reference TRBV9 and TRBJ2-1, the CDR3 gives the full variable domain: DSGVTQTPKHLITATGQRVTLRCSPRSGDLSVYWYQQSLDQGLQFLIQYYNGEERAKGNILERFSAQQFPDLHSELNLSSLELGDSALYFCASSVGAGDGYNEQFFGPGTRLTVL.

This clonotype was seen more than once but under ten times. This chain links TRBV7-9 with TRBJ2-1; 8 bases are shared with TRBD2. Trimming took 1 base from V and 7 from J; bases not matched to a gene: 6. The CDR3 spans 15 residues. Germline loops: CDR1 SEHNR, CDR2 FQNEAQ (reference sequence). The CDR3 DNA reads TGTGCCAGCAGCTTAGATCTAGCGGGTCGGAATGAGCAGTTCTTC. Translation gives CASSLDLAGRNEQFF.

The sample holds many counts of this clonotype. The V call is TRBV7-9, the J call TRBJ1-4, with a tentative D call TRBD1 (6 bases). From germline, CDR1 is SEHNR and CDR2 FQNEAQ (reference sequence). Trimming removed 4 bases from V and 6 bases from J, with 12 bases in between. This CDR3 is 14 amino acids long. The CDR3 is CASSSTGGYEKLFF. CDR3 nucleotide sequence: TGTGCCAGCAGCTCAACGGGGGGCTATGAAAAACTGTTTTTT.

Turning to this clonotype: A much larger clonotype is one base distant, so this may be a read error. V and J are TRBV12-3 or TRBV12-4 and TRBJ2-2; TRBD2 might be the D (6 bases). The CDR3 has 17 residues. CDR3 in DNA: TGTGCCAGCACCGACGCCACTCCCGGGAGCCCAACCGGGGAGCTGCTTTTT. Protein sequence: CASTDATPGSPTGELLF.

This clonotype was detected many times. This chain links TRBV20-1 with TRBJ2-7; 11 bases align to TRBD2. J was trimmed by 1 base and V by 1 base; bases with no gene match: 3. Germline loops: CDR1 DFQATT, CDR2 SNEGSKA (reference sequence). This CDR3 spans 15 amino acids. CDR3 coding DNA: TGCAGTGCTAGAGCACTAGCGGGAGCGTCCTACGAGCAGTACTTC. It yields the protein CSARALAGASYEQYF.

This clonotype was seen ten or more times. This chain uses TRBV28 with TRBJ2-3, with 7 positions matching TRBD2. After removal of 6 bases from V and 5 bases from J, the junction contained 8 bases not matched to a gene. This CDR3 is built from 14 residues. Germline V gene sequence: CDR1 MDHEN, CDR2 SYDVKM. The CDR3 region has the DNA TGTGCCAGCAGCACGCCGGGAGGTAAAGATACGCAGTATTTT. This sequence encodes CASSTPGGKDTQYF.

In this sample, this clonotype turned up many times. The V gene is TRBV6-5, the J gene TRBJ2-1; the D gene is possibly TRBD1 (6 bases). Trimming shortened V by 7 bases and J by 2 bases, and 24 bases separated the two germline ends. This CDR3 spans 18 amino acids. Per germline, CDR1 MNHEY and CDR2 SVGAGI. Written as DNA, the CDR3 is TGTGCCAGCAACACAAAAAGGCCGGGACAACGAACCTACAATGAGCAGTTCTTC. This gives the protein CASNTKRPGQRTYNEQFF.

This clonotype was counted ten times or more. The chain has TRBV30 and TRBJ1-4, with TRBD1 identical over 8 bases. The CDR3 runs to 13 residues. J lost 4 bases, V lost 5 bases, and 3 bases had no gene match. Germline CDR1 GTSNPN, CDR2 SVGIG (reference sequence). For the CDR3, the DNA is TGTGCCTGGTATGACAGGGGTAATGAAAAACTGTTTTTT. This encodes CAWYDRGNEKLFF.

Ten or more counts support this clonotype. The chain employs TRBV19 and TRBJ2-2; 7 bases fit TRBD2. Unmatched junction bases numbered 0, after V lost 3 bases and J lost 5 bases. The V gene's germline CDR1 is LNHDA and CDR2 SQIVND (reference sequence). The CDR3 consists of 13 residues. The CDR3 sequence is CASSIGGTGELFF. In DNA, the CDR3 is TGTGCCAGTAGTATCGGGGGGACCGGGGAGCTGTTTTTT.

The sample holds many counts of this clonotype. In DNA, the CDR3 is TGCGCCAGCGGTCTCCGGGACAGGGGTATCTCTGGGGCCAACGTCCTGACTTTC. The encoded protein is CASGLRDRGISGANVLTF. The chain combines TRBV5-1 with TRBJ2-6; 10 bases agree with TRBD1. V gave up 7 bases and J gave up 0 bases; unmatched junction bases: 10. This CDR3 is 18 amino acids long. Germline CDR1 reads SGHRS; CDR2 reads YFSETQ.

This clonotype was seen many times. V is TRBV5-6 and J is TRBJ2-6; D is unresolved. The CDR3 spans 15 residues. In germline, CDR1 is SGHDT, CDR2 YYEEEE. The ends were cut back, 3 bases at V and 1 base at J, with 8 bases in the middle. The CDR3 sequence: CASSSLGSGANVLTF. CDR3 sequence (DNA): TGTGCCAGCAGCTCACTGGGGTCTGGGGCCAACGTCCTGACTTTC.

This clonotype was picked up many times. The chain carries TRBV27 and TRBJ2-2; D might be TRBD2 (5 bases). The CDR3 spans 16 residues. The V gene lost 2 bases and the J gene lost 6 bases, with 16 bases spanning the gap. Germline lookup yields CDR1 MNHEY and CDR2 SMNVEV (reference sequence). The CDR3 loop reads CASSLRDSDFAGELFF. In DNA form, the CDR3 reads TGTGCCAGCAGTTTACGTGATAGCGACTTTGCCGGGGAGCTGTTTTTT.

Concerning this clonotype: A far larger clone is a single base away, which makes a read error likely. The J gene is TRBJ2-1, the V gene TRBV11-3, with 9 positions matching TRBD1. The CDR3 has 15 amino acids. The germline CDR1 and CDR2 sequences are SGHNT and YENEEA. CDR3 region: CASSLMRTGDNGQFF. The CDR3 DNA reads TGTGCCAGCAGCTTAATGAGGACAGGGGACAATGGGCAGTTCTTC.